Presented here are 32 T cell receptor beta chains from one specimen sequenced in a study of blood T cell repertoires in COVID-19. Sequencing used immunoSEQ multiplex PCR; TCRdb keeps in-frame clones, though not all of them. The repertoire holds over 250,000 clones, 75% to 90% seen once, with roughly 6% in the top ten. Specimen: peripheral blood. The receptors here all came from a woman aged 50 to 60 with COVID-19, enrolled during active disease.

V usage is TRBV24-1 and J usage is TRBJ2-3; 12 bases are a match to TRBD1. The CDR3 is made up of 18 amino acids. Germline V gene sequence: CDR1 KGHDR, CDR2 SFDVKD. With V trimmed by 0 bases and J by 5 bases, 8 bases remained unmatched. CDR3 nucleotides: TGTGCCACCAGTGATTTGCTCCTGGGACAGGGGGCGCGAGATACGCAGTATTTT. This codes for CATSDLLLGQGARDTQYF.

The rearrangement uses TRBV6-2 or TRBV6-3 and TRBJ2-2; TRBD1 aligns across 10 bases. Germline V gene sequence: CDR1 MNHEY, CDR2 SVGEGT. The CDR3 is 18 amino acids. V shed 4 bases, J shed 2 bases, and the junction held 10 bases outside the gene matches. The CDR3 DNA is TGTGCCAGCAGTTCACTCCCCGGGACAGGGGTTAACACCGGGGAGCTGTTTTTT. Its translation: CASSSLPGTGVNTGELFF.

The rearrangement links TRBV11-3 to TRBJ2-7, with D unclear. The V and J ends lost 6 bases and 4 bases respectively, with 19 bases between them. The CDR3 consists of 15 residues. Germline values: CDR1 SGHNT, CDR2 YENEEA. The CDR3 loop reads CASSRYMESNYEQYF. In DNA form, the CDR3 reads TGTGCCAGCAGTAGATACATGGAGAGCAATTACGAGCAGTACTTC.

The rearrangement links TRBV3-1 (or the pseudogene TRBV3-2) to TRBJ2-4; 8 bases align to TRBD2. Looked up from germline, CDR1 is LGHDT and CDR2 is YNNKEL (reference sequence). The CDR3 has 16 residues. V was pared by 0 bases and J by 4 bases, with 5 bases of the junction left unmatched. CDR3 nucleotides: TGTGCCAGCAGCCAAGATGCTAGCGGGCCTAAAAACATTCAGTACTTC. The encoded protein is CASSQDASGPKNIQYF.

The V gene is TRBV7-9, the J gene TRBJ2-7; no firm D call. This CDR3 has 13 amino acids. Between the trimmed V and J ends, which lost 5 bases and 5 bases, there was a span of 13 bases. CDR1 and CDR2 (germline): SEHNR, FQNEAQ (reference sequence). CDR3 residues: CASSVVAMDEQYF. As DNA, the CDR3 is TGTGCCAGCAGCGTAGTTGCGATGGACGAGCAGTACTTC.

The chain has TRBV6-1 and TRBJ2-6; 12 bases line up with TRBD1. V lost 2 bases to trimming and J lost 1 base; unmatched junction nucleotides: 9. There are 20 residues in the CDR3. The germline V gene encodes CDR1 MNHNS and CDR2 SASEGT. CDR3 region: CASSEIFGDRGRSGANVLTF. CDR3 DNA: TGTGCCAGCAGTGAAATTTTTGGGGACAGGGGGCGGTCTGGGGCCAACGTCCTGACTTTC.

This chain connects TRBV5-1 to TRBJ2-5; D not resolved. Trimming cost V 0 bases and J 2 bases, with 8 bases left between them. This CDR3 is built from 14 residues. Germline assignment: CDR1 SGHRS and CDR2 YFSETQ. The CDR3 spells CASSLDTTQETQYF. For the CDR3, the DNA is TGCGCCAGCAGCTTGGACACAACACAAGAGACCCAGTACTTC.

V gene TRBV5-1 combines with J gene TRBJ2-7; tentative D call: TRBD2 (6 bases). CDR1 SGHRS and CDR2 YFSETQ come from the germline V gene. Trimming removed 4 bases from V and 2 bases from J, with 16 bases in between. There are 15 residues in the CDR3. As DNA, the CDR3 is TGCGCCAGCAGCCCCACGGGGGACCTGCCCTACGAGCAGTACTTC. This sequence encodes CASSPTGDLPYEQYF.

The chain recombines TRBV5-4 with TRBJ1-3; D possibly corresponds to TRBD1 (5 bases). V was pared by 8 bases and J by 4 bases, with 22 bases between. Germline V lookup: CDR1 SGHNT, CDR2 YYREEE (reference sequence). The CDR3 is made up of 16 amino acids. For the CDR3, the DNA is TGTGCCAGGCCCGCCAGGGAGGAAGGTAGGGGAAACACCATATATTTT. Its protein is CARPAREEGRGNTIYF.

The genes are TRBV7-2 and TRBJ1-5, with D possibly being TRBD1 (5 bases). CDR1 and CDR2 from the germline V gene are SGHTA and FQGNSA. This CDR3 is 14 amino acids long. V was shortened by 2 bases and J by 5 bases, with 10 bases between the two germline ends. CDR3 amino acids: CASSLRGGDQPQHF. The DNA of the CDR3 is TGTGCCAGCAGCTTAAGGGGCGGGGATCAGCCCCAGCATTTT.

The V gene is TRBV12-5, the J gene TRBJ2-1; D is unresolved. The CDR3 is 14 amino acids. Germline assignment: CDR1 LGHNT and CDR2 FRNRAP. V lost 2 bases to trimming and J lost 9 bases, with 14 bases between them. The CDR3 here is CASGLTGGPGEQFF. CDR3 nucleotides: TGTGCTAGTGGTTTGACTGGTGGGCCCGGTGAGCAGTTCTTC.

The V call is TRBV7-2, the J call TRBJ1-1; TRBD1 is a possible D gene (6 bases). Germline CDR1 is SGHTA and CDR2 is FQGNSA. V lost 0 bases, J lost 1 base, and 12 bases lay in between. This CDR3 is built from 16 residues. Here the CDR3 reads CASSLAGGHTNTEAFF. The CDR3 DNA is TGTGCCAGCAGCTTAGCGGGGGGGCATACGAACACTGAAGCTTTCTTT.

The chain combines TRBV2 with TRBJ2-3; possible D gene TRBD2, 6 bases. Trimming removed 7 bases at V and 1 base at J, with 21 bases between. The germline CDR1 and CDR2 sequences are SNHLY and FYNNEI. The CDR3 has 17 amino acids. Here the CDR3 reads CASTSRYGIAGTDTQYF. CDR3 nucleotide sequence: TGTGCCAGCACATCCAGGTACGGGATAGCGGGCACAGATACGCAGTATTTT.

The rearrangement links TRBV4-2 to TRBJ2-7, with 12 bases that match TRBD2. The germline V gene has CDR1 LGHNA and CDR2 YNFKEQ. Trimming cost V 1 base and J 3 bases; bases outside gene matches: 4. The CDR3 extends over 16 amino acids. The CDR3, as DNA: TGTGCCAGCAGCCAAGGGACTAGCGGGAATTTCTACGAGCAGTACTTC. This gives the protein CASSQGTSGNFYEQYF.

The sample holds a few counts of this clone. Other DNA sequences within the sample encode an identical CDR3. This chain connects TRBV12-3 or TRBV12-4 to TRBJ2-5; 7 nucleotides agree with TRBD2. The V and J ends lost 3 bases and 5 bases, in that order; junction bases with no gene match: 0. The CDR3 length is 12 residues. The CDR3 region is CASSFGGETQYF. The CDR3 nucleotides read TGTGCCAGCAGTTTCGGGGGGGAGACCCAGTACTTC.

The J gene is TRBJ2-7, the V gene TRBV27, with 9 bases matching TRBD2. The V and J ends lost 1 base and 4 bases, in that order; junction bases with no gene match: 5. Looked up from germline, CDR1 is MNHEY and CDR2 is SMNVEV (reference sequence). This CDR3 is built from 15 residues. In DNA form, the CDR3 reads TGTGCCAGCAGTTTATACCCTAGCGGGAAGTACGAGCAGTACTTC. Residues: CASSLYPSGKYEQYF.

The chain carries TRBV6-5 and TRBJ2-3; D unclear. The V gene lost 6 bases and the J gene lost 5 bases, with 12 bases spanning the gap. The germline gives CDR1 MNHEY, CDR2 SVGAGI. The CDR3 is made up of 13 amino acids. The CDR3 DNA is TGTGCCAGCAGCCCAGAATACAGAGATACGCAGTATTTT. It is translated as CASSPEYRDTQYF.

The chain is built from TRBV2 and TRBJ2-7; D unclear. V lost 8 bases and J lost 3, with 8 bases in between. The V gene's germline CDR1 is SNHLY and CDR2 FYNNEI. The CDR3 length is 11 residues. Here the CDR3 DNA reads TGTGCCAGCGCTTCAGGCTACGAGCAGTACTTC. This translates into CASASGYEQYF.

This chain uses TRBV2 with TRBJ2-1; a weak D match, TRBD1 (6 bases). Germline CDR1 SNHLY, CDR2 FYNNEI. The CDR3 runs to 13 residues. Trimming pared 6 bases from V and 8 bases from J, leaving 14 bases between. The CDR3, as DNA: TGTGCCAGCAGCGGGACATTGCGGGATGAGCAGTTCTTC. It encodes CASSGTLRDEQFF.

This chain joins TRBV5-1 and TRBJ2-1; D is unclear. CDR1 is SGHRS and CDR2 is YFSETQ in the germline V gene. The CDR3 sequence is 16 residues long. V lost 0 bases and J lost 0, with 10 bases in between. DNA of the CDR3: TGCGCCAGCAGCTTGGAGGCGGAGAGCTCCTACAATGAGCAGTTCTTC. Translating gives CASSLEAESSYNEQFF.

This clone is a singleton in its sample. The chain couples TRBV10-3 to TRBJ1-4, with TRBD1 matching 8 bases. Losses at the gene ends were 5 bases for V and 6 bases for J; bases not matched to a gene: 5. Per the germline V gene, CDR1 is ENHRY and CDR2 is SYGVKD. The CDR3 spans 14 residues. The CDR3 reads CAISKTGVDEKLFF. The CDR3 DNA reads TGTGCCATCAGTAAGACAGGGGTGGATGAAAAACTGTTTTTT.

This clone was counted a single time. The rearrangement links TRBV15 to TRBJ2-7; D possibly corresponds to TRBD2 (6 bases). This CDR3 region has 14 residues. The germline V gene has CDR1 LNHNV and CDR2 YYDKDF (reference sequence). The V end lost 3 bases, the J end lost 3 bases, and 12 bases lay between the germline ends. The CDR3 DNA is TGTGCCACCAGCAGGGCCGGGACTTTCTACGAGCAGTACTTC. The encoded protein is CATSRAGTFYEQYF.

V usage is TRBV30 and J usage is TRBJ1-2; a possible D gene is TRBD1 (5 bases). Per the germline V gene, CDR1 is GTSNPN and CDR2 is SVGIG (reference sequence). The CDR3 has 16 amino acids. Trimming took 5 bases from V and 0 from J, leaving 19 bases between them. Here the CDR3 DNA reads TGTGCCTGGGGGGACCCCCACATCAGGGCTAACTATGGCTACACCTTC. It is translated as CAWGDPHIRANYGYTF.

The V gene is TRBV7-8, the J gene TRBJ2-3, with 14 bases identical to TRBD2. The CDR3 extends over 16 amino acids. The J segment lost 4 bases and the V segment lost 5 bases, leaving 5 bases of the junction unmatched. CDR1 is SGHVS, CDR2 FQNEAQ, per germline. In nucleotides, the CDR3 is TGTGCCAGCAGCATCGGGACTAGCGGGAGAGCAGATACGCAGTATTTT. Its protein is CASSIGTSGRADTQYF. Full variable domain (outside the CDR3, taken from reference TRBV7-8 and TRBJ2-3): GAGVSQSPRYKVAKRGQDVALRCDPISGHVSLFWYQQALGQGPEFLTYFQNEAQLDKSGLPSDRFFAERPEGSVSTLKIQRTQQEDSAVYLCASSIGTSGRADTQYFGPGTRLTVL.

The chain carries TRBV28 and TRBJ1-4; 10 nucleotides agree with TRBD1. The CDR3 is made up of 15 amino acids. Germline V gives CDR1 MDHEN, CDR2 SYDVKM. The V gene end was trimmed by 5 bases and the J gene end by 7 bases; junction bases not matched to a gene: 7. The DNA for the CDR3 is TGTGCCAGCAGTGGGGGGGACAGGGGTGGTGAAAAACTGTTTTTT. It is translated as CASSGGDRGGEKLFF.

This clone was recorded once. The chain uses TRBV7-9 and TRBJ2-2, with D unresolved. The CDR3 covers 15 residues. The V gene lost 2 bases and the J gene lost 0 bases, with 7 bases spanning the gap. The germline V gene encodes CDR1 SEHNR and CDR2 FQNEAQ (reference sequence). Here the CDR3 reads CASSLTQTNTGELFF. CDR3 nucleotides: TGTGCCAGCAGCTTAACCCAGACGAACACCGGGGAGCTGTTTTTT.

The rearrangement joins TRBV7-9 to TRBJ2-2, with D possibly TRBD1 on 6 matching bases. This CDR3 region has 16 residues. In germline, CDR1 is SEHNR, CDR2 FQNEAQ (reference sequence). V lost 1 base to trimming and J lost 5 bases, with 14 bases between them. The CDR3 nucleotides read TGTGCCAGCAGCTTAGGGGGACACTACGGAACCGGGGAGCTGTTTTTT. Encoded protein: CASSLGGHYGTGELFF. Using reference TRBV7-9 and TRBJ2-2 for the parts outside the CDR3, the full variable domain is DTGVSQNPRHKITKRGQNVTFRCDPISEHNRLYWYRQTLGQGPEFLTYFQNEAQLEKSRLLSDRFSAERPKGSFSTLEIQRTEQGDSAMYLCASSLGGHYGTGELFFGEGSRLTVL.

The chain recombines TRBV3-1 (or the pseudogene TRBV3-2) with TRBJ2-7, with D perhaps matching TRBD2 (6 bases). Germline assignment: CDR1 LGHDT and CDR2 YNNKEL (reference sequence). The CDR3 extends over 15 amino acids. Between the trimmed V and J ends, which lost 5 bases and 3 bases, there was a span of 17 bases. The CDR3 region is CASSFGTAGGYEQYF. The CDR3, as DNA: TGTGCCAGCAGCTTCGGGACTGCTGGGGGCTACGAGCAGTACTTC.

This clone was observed a single time. This rearrangement joins TRBV30 to TRBJ2-3, with D possibly being TRBD1 (5 bases). CDR3 length: 14 amino acids. V gave up 0 bases and J gave up 1 base, with 8 bases separating them. Germline CDR1 and CDR2: GTSNPN and SVGIG (reference sequence). This CDR3 is CAWSVDRGTDTQYF. The CDR3 coding sequence is TGTGCCTGGAGTGTAGACAGAGGCACAGATACGCAGTATTTT.

V and J are TRBV2 and TRBJ2-7, with unresolved D. The germline V gene encodes CDR1 SNHLY and CDR2 FYNNEI. The CDR3 totals 16 residues. V was pared by 8 bases and J by 3 bases, with 23 bases between. The CDR3 protein is CASCNSGLIPSYEQYF. The CDR3 DNA reads TGTGCCAGCTGTAACTCTGGGTTGATACCTAGCTACGAGCAGTACTTC.

The CDR3 sequence is CASSVLGHTNTEAFF. The CDR3 DNA sequence: TGCGCCAGCAGCGTACTGGGACACACAAACACTGAAGCTTTCTTT. V gene TRBV5-1 combines with J gene TRBJ1-1; D is possibly TRBD1 (6 bases). Germline values: CDR1 SGHRS, CDR2 YFSETQ. Trimming cost V 4 bases and J 2 bases, with 15 bases left between them. CDR3 length equals 15 residues.

The rearrangement joins TRBV19 to TRBJ1-2; the D gene is possibly TRBD1 (6 bases). The CDR3 is made up of 15 amino acids. Germline V gene sequence: CDR1 LNHDA, CDR2 SQIVND (reference sequence). V dropped 5 bases and J dropped 5 bases, with 18 bases sitting between them. Here the CDR3 reads CASSPQQGWGYGYTF. CDR3 in DNA: TGTGCCAGTAGTCCGCAACAGGGATGGGGATATGGCTACACCTTC.